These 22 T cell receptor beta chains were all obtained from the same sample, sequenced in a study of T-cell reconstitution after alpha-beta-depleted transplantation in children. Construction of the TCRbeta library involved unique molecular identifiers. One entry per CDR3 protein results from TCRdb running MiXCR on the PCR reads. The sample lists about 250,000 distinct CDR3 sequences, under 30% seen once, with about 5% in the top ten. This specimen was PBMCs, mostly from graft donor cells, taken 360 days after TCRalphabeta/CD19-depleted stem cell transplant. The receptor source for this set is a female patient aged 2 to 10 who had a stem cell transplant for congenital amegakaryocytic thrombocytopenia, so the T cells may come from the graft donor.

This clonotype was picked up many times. In DNA, the CDR3 is TGTGCCAGCAGTTTCGGGACAGGGGGTGAAAAACTGTTTTTT. Encoded protein: CASSFGTGGEKLFF. The chain combines TRBV12-3 or TRBV12-4 with TRBJ1-4; 11 bases line up with TRBD1. The length of the CDR3 is 14 residues. Trimming took 3 bases from V and 7 from J; bases not matched to a gene: 1.

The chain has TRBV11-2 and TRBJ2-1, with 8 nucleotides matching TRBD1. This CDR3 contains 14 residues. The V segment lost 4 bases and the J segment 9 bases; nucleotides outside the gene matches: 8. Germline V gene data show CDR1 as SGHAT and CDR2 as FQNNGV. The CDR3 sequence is CASSSRTGLGEQFF. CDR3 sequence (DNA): TGTGCCAGCAGCTCCCGGACAGGGTTAGGTGAGCAGTTCTTC.

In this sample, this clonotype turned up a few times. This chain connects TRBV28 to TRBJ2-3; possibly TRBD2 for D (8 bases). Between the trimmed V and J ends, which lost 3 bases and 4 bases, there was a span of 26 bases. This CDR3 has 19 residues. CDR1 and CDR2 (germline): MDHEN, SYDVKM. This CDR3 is CASSFFYRGRREGPDTQYF. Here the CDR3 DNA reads TGTGCCAGCAGTTTTTTTTACAGGGGTCGACGGGAGGGGCCAGATACGCAGTATTTT. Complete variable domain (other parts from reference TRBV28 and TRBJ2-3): DVKVTQSSRYLVKRTGEKVFLECVQDMDHENMFWYRQDPGLGLRLIYFSYDVKMKEKGDIPEGYSVSREKKERFSLILESASTNQTSMYLCASSFFYRGRREGPDTQYFGPGTRLTVL.

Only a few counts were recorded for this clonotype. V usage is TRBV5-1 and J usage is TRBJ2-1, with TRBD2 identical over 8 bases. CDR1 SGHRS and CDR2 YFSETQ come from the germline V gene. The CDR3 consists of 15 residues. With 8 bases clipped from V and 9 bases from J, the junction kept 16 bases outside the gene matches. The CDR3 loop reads CASTPGLEKIGEQFF. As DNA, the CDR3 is TGCGCCAGTACTCCGGGACTAGAGAAGATCGGTGAGCAGTTCTTC.

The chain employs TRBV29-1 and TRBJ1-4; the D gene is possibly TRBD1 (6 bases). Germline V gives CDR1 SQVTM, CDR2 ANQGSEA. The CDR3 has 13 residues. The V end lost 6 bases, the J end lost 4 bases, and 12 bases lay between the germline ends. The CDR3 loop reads CSVEDRSNEKLFF. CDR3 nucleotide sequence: TGCAGCGTCGAGGACAGAAGTAATGAAAAACTGTTTTTT.

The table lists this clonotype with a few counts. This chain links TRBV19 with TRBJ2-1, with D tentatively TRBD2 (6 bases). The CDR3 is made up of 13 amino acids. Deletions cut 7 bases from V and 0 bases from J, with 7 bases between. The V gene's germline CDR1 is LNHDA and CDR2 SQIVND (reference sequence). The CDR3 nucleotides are TGTGCCAGTATGGGGGGCTCCTACAATGAGCAGTTCTTC. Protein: CASMGGSYNEQFF.

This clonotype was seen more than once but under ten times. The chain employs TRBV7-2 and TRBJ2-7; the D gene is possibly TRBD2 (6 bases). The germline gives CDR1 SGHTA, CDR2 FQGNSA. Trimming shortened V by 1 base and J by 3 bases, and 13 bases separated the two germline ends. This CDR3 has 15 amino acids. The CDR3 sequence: CASSLGWDSFYEQYF. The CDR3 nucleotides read TGTGCCAGCAGCTTAGGATGGGACTCCTTCTACGAGCAGTACTTC. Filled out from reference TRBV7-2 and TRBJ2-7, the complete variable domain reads GAGVSQSPSNKVTEKGKDVELRCDPISGHTALYWYRQSLGQGLEFLIYFQGNSAPDKSGLPSDRFSAERTGGSVSTLTIQRTQQEDSAVYLCASSLGWDSFYEQYFGPGTRLTVT.

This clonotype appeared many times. For the CDR3, the DNA is TGTGCCATCAGTGAGACAGGGGGCTCGTTGGAGCAGTACTTC. It is translated as CAISETGGSLEQYF. The chain couples TRBV10-3 to TRBJ2-7; 9 nucleotides line up with TRBD1. CDR1 is ENHRY, CDR2 SYGVKD, per germline. Trimming removed 2 bases from V and 7 bases from J; junction bases left unmatched: 6. The CDR3 spans 14 residues.

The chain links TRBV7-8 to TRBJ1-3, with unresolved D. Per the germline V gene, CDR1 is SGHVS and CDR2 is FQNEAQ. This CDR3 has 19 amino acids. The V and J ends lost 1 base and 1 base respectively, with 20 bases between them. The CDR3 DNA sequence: TGTGCCAGCAGCTTAGGGGTGTTTCCCCCAACATCATCTGGAAACACCATATATTTT. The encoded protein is CASSLGVFPPTSSGNTIYF.

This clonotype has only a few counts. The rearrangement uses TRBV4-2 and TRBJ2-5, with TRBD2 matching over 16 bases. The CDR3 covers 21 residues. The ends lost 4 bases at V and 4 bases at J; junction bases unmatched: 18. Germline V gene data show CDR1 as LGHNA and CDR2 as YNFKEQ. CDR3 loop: CASSPDTRIGTSGGAPETQYF. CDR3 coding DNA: TGTGCCAGCAGCCCAGATACCCGAATCGGGACTAGCGGGGGGGCTCCAGAGACCCAGTACTTC.

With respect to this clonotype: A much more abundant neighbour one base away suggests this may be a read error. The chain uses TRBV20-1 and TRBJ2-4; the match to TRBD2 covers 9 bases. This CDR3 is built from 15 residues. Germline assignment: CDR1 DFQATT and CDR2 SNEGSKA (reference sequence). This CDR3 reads CCASRTSEMGDIQYF. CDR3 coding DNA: TGCTGTGCTAGCAGGACTAGCGAGATGGGGGACATTCAGTACTTC.

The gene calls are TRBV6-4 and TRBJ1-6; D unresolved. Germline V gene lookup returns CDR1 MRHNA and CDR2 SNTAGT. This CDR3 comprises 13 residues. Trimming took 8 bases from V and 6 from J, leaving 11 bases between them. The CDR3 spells CASRRHSNSPLHF. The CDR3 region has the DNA TGTGCCAGCCGAAGACACTCTAATTCACCCCTCCACTTT.

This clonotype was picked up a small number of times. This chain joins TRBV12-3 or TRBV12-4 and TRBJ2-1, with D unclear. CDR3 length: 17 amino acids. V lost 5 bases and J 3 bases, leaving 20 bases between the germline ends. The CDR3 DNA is TGTGCCAGCAGTGCCCGGGCAGGCCCCCCTCTCTACAATGAGCAGTTCTTC. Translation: CASSARAGPPLYNEQFF.

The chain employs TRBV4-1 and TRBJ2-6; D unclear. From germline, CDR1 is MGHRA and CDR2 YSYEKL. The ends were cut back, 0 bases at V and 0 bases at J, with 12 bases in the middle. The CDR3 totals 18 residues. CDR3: CASSQDWVFPSGANVLTF. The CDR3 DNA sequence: TGCGCCAGCAGCCAAGATTGGGTTTTTCCCTCTGGGGCCAACGTCCTGACTTTC.

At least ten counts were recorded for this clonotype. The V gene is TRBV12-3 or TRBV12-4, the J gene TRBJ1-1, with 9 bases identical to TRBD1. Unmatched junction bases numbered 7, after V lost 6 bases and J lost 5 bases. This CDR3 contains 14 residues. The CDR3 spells CASRPGTGRTEAFF. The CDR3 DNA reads TGTGCCAGCAGACCCGGGACAGGGAGGACTGAAGCTTTCTTT.

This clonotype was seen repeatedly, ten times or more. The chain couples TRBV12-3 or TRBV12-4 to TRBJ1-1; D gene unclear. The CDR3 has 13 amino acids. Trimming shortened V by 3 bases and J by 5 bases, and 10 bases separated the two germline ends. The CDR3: CASSLSAGTEAFF. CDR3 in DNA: TGTGCCAGCAGTTTGTCTGCCGGGACTGAAGCTTTCTTT.

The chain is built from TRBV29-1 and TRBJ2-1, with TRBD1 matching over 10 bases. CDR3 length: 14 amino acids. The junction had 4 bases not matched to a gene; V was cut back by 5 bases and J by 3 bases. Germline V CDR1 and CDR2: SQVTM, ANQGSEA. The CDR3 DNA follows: TGCAGCGTTCGGGACAGGGGTTACTACAATGAGCAGTTCTTC. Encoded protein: CSVRDRGYYNEQFF.

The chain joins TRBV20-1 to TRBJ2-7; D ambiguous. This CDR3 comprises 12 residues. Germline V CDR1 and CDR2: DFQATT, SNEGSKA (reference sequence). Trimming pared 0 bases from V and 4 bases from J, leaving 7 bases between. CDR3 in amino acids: CSARDLLYEQYF. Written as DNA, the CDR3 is TGCAGTGCTAGAGATCTTCTGTACGAGCAGTACTTC.

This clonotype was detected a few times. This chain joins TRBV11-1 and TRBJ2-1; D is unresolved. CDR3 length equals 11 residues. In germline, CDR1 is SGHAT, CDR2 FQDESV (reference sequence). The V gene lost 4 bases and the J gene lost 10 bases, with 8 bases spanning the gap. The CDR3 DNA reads TGTGCCAGCAGCTCTCTTGGAGAGCAGTTCTTC. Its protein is CASSSLGEQFF.

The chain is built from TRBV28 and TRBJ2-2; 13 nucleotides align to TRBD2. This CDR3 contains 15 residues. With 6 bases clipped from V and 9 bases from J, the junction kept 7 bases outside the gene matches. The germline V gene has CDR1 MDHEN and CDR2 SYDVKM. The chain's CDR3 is CASRRRTSGSRELFF. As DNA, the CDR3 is TGTGCCAGCAGGCGACGGACTAGCGGGAGTAGGGAGCTGTTTTTT. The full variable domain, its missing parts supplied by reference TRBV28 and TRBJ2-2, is DVKVTQSSRYLVKRTGEKVFLECVQDMDHENMFWYRQDPGLGLRLIYFSYDVKMKEKGDIPEGYSVSREKKERFSLILESASTNQTSMYLCASRRRTSGSRELFFGEGSRLTVL.

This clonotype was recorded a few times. This chain's CDR3 is CASSPTGPRGVYGYTF. The CDR3 DNA reads TGTGCCAGCAGCCCAACCGGGCCCCGGGGCGTCTATGGCTACACCTTC. The V and J genes are TRBV12-3 or TRBV12-4 and TRBJ1-2; the D gene is possibly TRBD1 (5 bases). This CDR3 is 16 amino acids long. V was trimmed by 6 bases and J by 4 bases, leaving 21 bases between them.

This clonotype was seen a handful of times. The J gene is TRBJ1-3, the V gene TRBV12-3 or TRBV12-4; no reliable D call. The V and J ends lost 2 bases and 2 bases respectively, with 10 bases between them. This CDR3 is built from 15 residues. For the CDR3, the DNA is TGTGCCAGCAGTTTAAGGTGGAGAGCTGGAAACACCATATATTTT. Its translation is CASSLRWRAGNTIYF.